The T cell receptor beta chain under discussion was sequenced for a study of Ad26.COV2.S vaccination and SARS-CoV-2 variants. Study at large: Enrollment placed the donor in the COV1001 Ad26.COV2.S trial arm. Each vaccinee took Ad26.COV2.S intramuscularly, once or twice 56 days apart.

Profiled with immunoSEQ multiplex PCR; TCRdb holds only in-frame clones, not every one. The table has 300,000 to 400,000 clones, about 82% seen once; the top ten hold 2% to 2.5%. Indicated treatment: roughly 19 received Ad26.COV2.S at low or high dose, single or two shots; a few received placebo; per-sample allocation not given. Sampling was performed 63 days after the first vaccine or placebo injection. This clone was counted once. The source was peripheral blood, collected in a trial of Ad26.COV2.S vaccine versus placebo. The sequence came from a person aged 18-60 years who received the Ad26.COV2.S COVID-19 vaccine or a placebo.

The DNA for the CDR3 is TGTGCCAGCAGCTTCACACGGTTGGCGCGAAGCTCCTATAATTCACCCCTCCACTTT. Protein product: CASSFTRLARSSYNSPLHF. J is TRBJ1-6 and V is TRBV11-2, with D uncertain. The CDR3 sequence is 19 residues long. The V end was cut by 3 bases, the J end by 0 bases, with 18 bases between. In germline, CDR1 is SGHAT, CDR2 FQNNGV. The full variable domain, rest sourced from reference TRBV11-2 and TRBJ1-6, is EAGVAQSPRYKIIEKRQSVAFWCNPISGHATLYWYQQILGQGPKLLIQFQNNGVVDDSQLPKDRFSAERLKGVDSTLKIQPAKLEDSAVYLCASSFTRLARSSYNSPLHFGNGTRLTVT.